This T cell receptor beta chain derives from a study of CD8 T cells in ankylosing spondylitis. Quantitative 5'-RACE with molecular barcodes produced the TCR beta libraries. MiXCR was run by TCRdb on the 5' RACE reads, yielding one entry per CDR3 protein. The table lists approximately 540,000 distinct CDR3 sequences, roughly 13% of them singletons. CDR3 length: 13 amino acids. V dropped 0 bases and J dropped 4 bases, with 7 bases sitting between them. Germline CDR1 and CDR2: SGHRS and YFSETQ. The sample holds a few counts of this clonotype. Its antigen remains unknown. Study-level points and caveats: Disease-linked clones reportedly showed significant enrichment in matched ankylosing spondylitis synovial fluid. A motif in TCR beta, a set of fewer than ten highly homologous variants, appeared characteristic of ankylosing spondylitis blood. With a CD8+ phenotype, disease-linked clones were relatively rare in peripheral blood.

The chain joins TRBV5-1 to TRBJ2-5, with no clear D. Sequencing was carried out using blood, either unsorted or a sorted T cell fraction (not recorded which). This receptor was obtained from a male donor with ankylosing spondylitis. The CDR3 is CASSLDDTETQYF. CDR3 in DNA: TGCGCCAGCAGCTTGGACGACACAGAGACCCAGTACTTC.